These 9 T cell receptor beta chains came from one sample sequenced in a study of human CD8 memory T cell subsets. The authors made TCR beta libraries using UMI-labeled 5' RACE. TCRdb processed the 5' RACE reads again and assigns one entry to each CDR3 protein, with no DNA. The repertoire table contains about 11,000 distinct CDR3 sequences. Sequencing input: CD8+ T cells from PBMCs. Receptor source: a human donor in good health.

The V and J genes are TRBV7-8 and TRBJ2-5; TCRdb reports TRBD2, a call that lacks DNA to check it against. Germline CDR1 SGHVS, CDR2 FQNEAQ. The CDR3 is made up of 15 amino acids. The CDR3 reads CASREVPSGQETQYF.

The chain uses TRBV12-5 and TRBJ2-5; TCRdb's D gene call, TRBD1, goes unchecked for lack of DNA. CDR3 length: 13 amino acids. Germline CDR1 and CDR2: LGHNT and FRNRAP. This CDR3 is CASGRGGMETQYF.

This CDR3 is CASSISSNTGELFF. The gene calls are TRBV19 and TRBJ2-2. CDR1 LNHDA and CDR2 SQIVND come from the germline V gene (reference sequence). The CDR3 is 14 amino acids.

The gene calls are TRBV9 and TRBJ2-2. This CDR3 region has 15 residues. Germline CDR1 SGDLS, CDR2 YYNGEE. The CDR3 sequence: CASSVSGSNTGELFF.

The chain joins TRBV6-5 to TRBJ2-3; absent DNA, TCRdb's TRBD1 call cannot be checked. Per germline, CDR1 MNHEY and CDR2 SVGAGI. The CDR3 totals 15 residues. CDR3 region: CASSYTPDRTDTQYF.

V usage is TRBV2 and J usage is TRBJ2-7. The CDR3 runs 12 residues. The germline V gene has CDR1 SNHLY and CDR2 FYNNEI. The CDR3 loop reads CASSTGPNEQYF. Filled out from reference TRBV2 and TRBJ2-7, the complete variable domain reads EPEVTQTPSHQVTQMGQEVILRCVPISNHLYFYWYRQILGQKVEFLVSFYNNEISEKSEIFDDQFSVERPDGSNFTLKIRSTKLEDSAMYFCASSTGPNEQYFGPGTRLTVT.

The chain uses TRBV15 and TRBJ2-7; the TCRdb call, TRBD1, lacks DNA for checking. CDR1 and CDR2 (germline): LNHNV, YYDKDF (reference sequence). The CDR3 sequence is 13 residues long. The CDR3 protein is CATSTQGTYEQYF.

In terms of frequency, this clonotype is medium-sized. V gene TRBV29-1 combines with J gene TRBJ2-1. Germline CDR1 SQVTM, CDR2 ANQGSEA. The CDR3 length is 13 residues. The CDR3: CSGYGGLYNEQFF.

The chain links TRBV30 to TRBJ2-2; as DNA is missing, the TRBD1 call by TCRdb cannot be tested. CDR3 length: 15 residues. From germline, CDR1 is GTSNPN and CDR2 SVGIG (reference sequence). The CDR3 sequence: CAWSAGHRTPRELFF.